In this sample, the clone carrying this TCR beta chain turned up many times. Germline V gene lookup returns CDR1 SGHTA and CDR2 FQGNSA. CDR3 size: 15 residues. V was shortened by 5 bases and J by 8 bases, with 21 bases between the two germline ends. These data come from a study of T cell changes during pregnancy in multiple sclerosis. TCRdb's table, derived via immunoSEQ multiplex PCR, lists solely in-frame clones and lacks some. The sample includes 55,000 to 70,000 clones, over 85% seen only once; the top ten take roughly 0.34%. Sequenced material: CD4+ T cells from peripheral blood mononuclear cells, taken before pregnancy. The TCR was taken from a female donor with multiple sclerosis, enrolled in a pregnancy study. The V and J genes are TRBV7-2 and TRBJ1-1, with a possible D match to TRBD1 (6 bases). The CDR3 DNA follows: TGTGCCAGCAGCACGTCCCCAGGGGTGGTTCGGGAAGCTTTCTTT. Encoded protein: CASSTSPGVVREAFF.